This passage covers 16 T cell receptor beta chains from one sample sequenced in a study of cytomegalovirus exposure and HLA in healthy donors. 13 Jbeta primers and 60 Vbeta primers were used for the PCR. TCRdb's table, derived via immunoSEQ multiplex PCR, lists solely in-frame clones and lacks some. The sample yields 150,000 to 200,000 clones, around 80% seen once. Sequences were obtained from PBMCs. These receptors all come from a male donor in good health and CMV-seropositive.

The chain uses TRBV7-2 and TRBJ2-3; 15 bases are a match to TRBD2. Germline CDR1 SGHTA, CDR2 FQGNSA. With 5 bases clipped from V and 10 bases from J, the junction kept 10 bases outside the gene matches. The CDR3 is made up of 16 amino acids. CDR3 loop: CASSTGLAGGSEPQYF. Here the CDR3 DNA reads TGTGCCAGCAGCACGGGACTAGCGGGAGGCTCGGAGCCGCAGTATTTT. The whole variable domain, remainder taken from reference TRBV7-2 and TRBJ2-3, is GAGVSQSPSNKVTEKGKDVELRCDPISGHTALYWYRQSLGQGLEFLIYFQGNSAPDKSGLPSDRFSAERTGGSVSTLTIQRTQQEDSAVYLCASSTGLAGGSEPQYFGPGTRLTVL.

This chain links TRBV5-5 with TRBJ1-6; no reliable D call. The CDR3 spans 13 residues. Germline V gene sequence: CDR1 SGHKS, CDR2 YYEKEE (reference sequence). The V and J ends lost 2 bases and 8 bases respectively, with 8 bases between them. CDR3 DNA sequence: TGTGCCAGCAGCTTTATGACTGATTCACCCCTCCACTTT. Protein product: CASSFMTDSPLHF.

The rearrangement joins TRBV5-1 to TRBJ2-5; 7 bases agree with TRBD1. J gave up 4 bases and V 1 base, and 7 bases lay outside the gene matches. Germline lookup yields CDR1 SGHRS and CDR2 YFSETQ. CDR3 length: 15 amino acids. The chain's CDR3 is CASSLQNRGGETQYF. The CDR3 DNA sequence: TGCGCCAGCAGCTTGCAAAACAGGGGCGGAGAGACCCAGTACTTC.

The V and J genes are TRBV5-4 and TRBJ1-3; 7 bases line up with TRBD1. J lost 2 bases, V lost 3 bases, and 11 bases had no gene match. The CDR3 runs 17 residues. CDR1 is SGHNT, CDR2 YYREEE, per germline (reference sequence). CDR3 bases: TGTGCCAGCAGCTCGGATAAGACAGGGAAGCCTGGAAACACCATATATTTT. Translating it yields CASSSDKTGKPGNTIYF.

The chain combines TRBV5-4 with TRBJ1-1; D is perhaps TRBD1 (6 bases). The CDR3 covers 14 residues. Trimming shortened V by 0 bases and J by 5 bases, and 11 bases separated the two germline ends. In germline, CDR1 is SGHNT, CDR2 YYREEE (reference sequence). The DNA of the CDR3 is TGTGCCAGCAGCTTGGAAAGGGGGTGGACTGAAGCTTTCTTT. This translates into CASSLERGWTEAFF. Based on the CDR3 plus reference TRBV5-4 and TRBJ1-1, the full variable domain is ETGVTQSPTHLIKTRGQQVTLRCSSQSGHNTVSWYQQALGQGPQFIFQYYREEENGRGNFPPRFSGLQFPNYSSELNVNALELDDSALYLCASSLERGWTEAFFGQGTRLTVV.

This chain uses TRBV14 with TRBJ2-7; TRBD2 might be the D (6 bases). The germline V gene encodes CDR1 SGHDN and CDR2 FVKESK. The CDR3 is made up of 13 amino acids. Trimming left V 4 bases short and J 3 bases short, with 10 bases between. CDR3 region: CASSLGGGYEQYF. The CDR3 DNA is TGTGCCAGCAGCCTGGGGGGTGGCTACGAGCAGTACTTC.

In this sample, this clone turned up a few times. The chain joins TRBV5-1 to TRBJ2-5, with 10 bases lining up with TRBD1. Germline lookup yields CDR1 SGHRS and CDR2 YFSETQ. The CDR3 runs to 16 residues. V gave up 4 bases and J gave up 4 bases; unmatched junction bases: 10. CDR3 loop: CASSLRQGAASETQYF. CDR3 in DNA: TGCGCCAGCAGCCTAAGACAGGGGGCAGCCTCAGAGACCCAGTACTTC.

To note about this clone: Other DNA sequences in this specimen translate into the identical CDR3. The chain couples TRBV9 to TRBJ1-6; D is perhaps TRBD1 (6 bases). Per the germline V gene, CDR1 is SGDLS and CDR2 is YYNGEE. The V end lost 3 bases, the J end lost 5 bases, and 12 bases lay between the germline ends. There are 15 residues in the CDR3. The CDR3 sequence: CASSGQGTNNSPLHF. In DNA, the CDR3 is TGTGCCAGCAGCGGGCAGGGGACTAATAATTCACCCCTCCACTTT.

The rearrangement uses TRBV7-9 and TRBJ2-1; no firm D call. In germline, CDR1 is SEHNR, CDR2 FQNEAQ (reference sequence). Trimming took 10 bases from V and 8 from J, leaving 15 bases between them. The CDR3 is made up of 12 amino acids. This chain's CDR3 is CANTLNRDEQFF. CDR3 in DNA: TGTGCCAATACCTTAAACCGGGATGAGCAGTTCTTC.

This chain joins TRBV4-3 and TRBJ2-6; unclear D gene. The CDR3 runs 16 residues. Germline V gene sequence: CDR1 LGHNA, CDR2 YSLEER. Trimming removed 1 base at V and 1 base at J, with 8 bases between. CDR3 sequence reads: CASSQGVESGANVLTF. CDR3 sequence (DNA): TGCGCCAGCAGCCAAGGGGTGGAGTCTGGGGCCAACGTCCTGACTTTC.

V is TRBV9 and J is TRBJ2-7; TRBD1 might be the D (6 bases). This CDR3 is built from 14 residues. V shed 3 bases and J shed 3 bases, with 13 bases lying between them. Germline CDR1 and CDR2: SGDLS and YYNGEE. The CDR3 bases are TGTGCCAGCAGCGACGACAGGTCGAACTACGAGCAGTACTTC. Translation gives CASSDDRSNYEQYF.

The J gene is TRBJ2-7, the V gene TRBV7-6, with 9 bases matching TRBD2. The CDR3 is made up of 19 amino acids. V lost 0 bases, J lost 1 base, and 13 bases stayed unmatched. Germline V gives CDR1 SGHVS, CDR2 FNYEAQ. This CDR3 is CASSLARGGARGLSYEQYF. CDR3 DNA sequence: TGTGCCAGCAGCTTAGCCCGCGGGGGGGCGAGAGGTTTGTCCTACGAGCAGTACTTC.

The J gene is TRBJ1-1, the V gene TRBV27; unclear D gene. Germline CDR1 MNHEY, CDR2 SMNVEV (reference sequence). The CDR3 loop spans 13 amino acids. V was trimmed by 2 bases and J by 1 base, leaving 5 bases between them. The CDR3 region has the DNA TGTGCCAGCAGTTTAGTCCAGAACACTGAAGCTTTCTTT. Its translation is CASSLVQNTEAFF.

The V and J genes are TRBV30 and TRBJ2-1, with 8 bases matching TRBD2. Losses at the gene ends were 1 base for V and 3 bases for J; bases not matched to a gene: 2. CDR3 length: 14 residues. Germline loops: CDR1 GTSNPN, CDR2 SVGIG (reference sequence). The CDR3 loop is CAWSAGGGYNEQFF. The CDR3 bases are TGTGCCTGGAGTGCCGGGGGGGGCTACAATGAGCAGTTCTTC.

The J gene is TRBJ1-5, the V gene TRBV28, with 8 bases identical to TRBD1. After removal of 4 bases from V and 5 bases from J, the junction contained 4 bases not matched to a gene. Germline values: CDR1 MDHEN, CDR2 SYDVKM. This CDR3 is 14 amino acids long. In nucleotides, the CDR3 is TGTGCCAGCAGTTCAGGACAGGGTCATCAGCCCCAGCATTTT. Amino acids: CASSSGQGHQPQHF.

The chain recombines TRBV7-6 with TRBJ2-1; TRBD1 is a possible D gene (6 bases). Germline CDR1 and CDR2: SGHVS and FNYEAQ. V dropped 5 bases and J dropped 4 bases, with 15 bases sitting between them. The CDR3 runs to 15 residues. CDR3: CASSPRGEGYNEQFF. In DNA, the CDR3 is TGTGCCAGCAGCCCCAGGGGCGAAGGGTACAATGAGCAGTTCTTC. The full variable domain, completed using reference TRBV7-6 and TRBJ2-1, is GAGVSQSPRYKVTKRGQDVALRCDPISGHVSLYWYRQALGQGPEFLTYFNYEAQQDKSGLPNDRFSAERPEGSISTLTIQRTEQRDSAMYRCASSPRGEGYNEQFFGPGTRLTVL.